The rows below give T cell receptor beta chains drawn from one sample of a study of cytomegalovirus exposure and HLA in healthy donors. Profiling relied on immunoSEQ multiplex PCR, and the TCRdb table lists in-frame clones only, not all of them. The sample has 150,000 to 200,000 clones, about 83% seen once. Sequencing was performed on PBMCs. The receptors derive from a man aged 40-55 years in good health and CMV-seropositive. Each CDR3 is given with its conserved first and last residue. D genes are given only for firm matches. Size is omitted from some rows. Given values are once, few, many or a class for expanded clones.

v_gene: TRBV19; j_gene: TRBJ1-1; abundance: -; d_gene: -; len: 13; CDR3nt: TGTGCCAGTAAATCGGGGTGGGATATACAAGCTTTCTTT; CDR3aa: CASKSGWDIQAFF
v_gene: TRBV4-2; j_gene: TRBJ1-1; abundance: -; d_gene: -; len: 14; CDR3nt: TGTGCCAGCAGCTCGACAGGTACGAACACTGAAGCTTTCTTT; CDR3aa: CASSSTGTNTEAFF
v_gene: TRBV2; j_gene: TRBJ2-6; abundance: -; d_gene: TRBD1; len: 15; CDR3nt: TGTGCCAGCAGTGGACAGGGTTCTGGGGCCAACGTCCTGACTTTC; CDR3aa: CASSGQGSGANVLTF
v_gene: TRBV5-1; j_gene: TRBJ2-1; abundance: -; d_gene: TRBD2; len: 16; CDR3nt: TGCGCCAGCAGCGTGGTGGGGGGACTAGCGTACAATGAGCAGTTCTTC; CDR3aa: CASSVVGGLAYNEQFF
v_gene: TRBV7-6; j_gene: TRBJ1-6; abundance: -; d_gene: TRBD1; len: 14; CDR3nt: TGTGCCAGCAGCCCGGACAGGCCCTGGTCACCCCTCCACTTT; CDR3aa: CASSPDRPWSPLHF
v_gene: TRBV5-4; j_gene: TRBJ2-7; abundance: few; d_gene: TRBD2; len: 15; CDR3nt: TGTGCCAGCAGCTTGCCTGCGGGAGAAGTTGACGAGCAGTACTTC; CDR3aa: CASSLPAGEVDEQYF
v_gene: TRBV18; j_gene: TRBJ2-7; abundance: -; d_gene: TRBD2; len: 15; CDR3nt: TGTGCCAGCTCAACCTTGGCTAGCGGTTCCTACGAGCAGTACTTC; CDR3aa: CASSTLASGSYEQYF
v_gene: TRBV28; j_gene: TRBJ2-7; abundance: -; d_gene: TRBD2; len: 16; CDR3nt: TGTGCCAGCAGTTTCCCTCCGGGACTAGCGAGGTACGAGCAGTACTTC; CDR3aa: CASSFPPGLARYEQYF
v_gene: TRBV27; j_gene: TRBJ1-2; abundance: -; d_gene: -; len: 17; CDR3nt: TGTGCCAGCAGCCGAAGTCCAGGGGCCTCCTCTAACTATGGCTACACCTTC; CDR3aa: CASSRSPGASSNYGYTF
v_gene: TRBV25-1; j_gene: TRBJ1-2; abundance: few; d_gene: -; len: 11; CDR3nt: TGTGCCAGCAGTGTCCTCAGTGGCTACACCTTC; CDR3aa: CASSVLSGYTF
v_gene: TRBV19; j_gene: TRBJ2-1; abundance: -; d_gene: TRBD1; len: 14; CDR3nt: TGTGCCAGTAGTCGGACAGGGGCTTACAATGAGCAGTTCTTC; CDR3aa: CASSRTGAYNEQFF
v_gene: TRBV4-3; j_gene: TRBJ1-2; abundance: once; d_gene: -; len: 12; CDR3nt: TGCGCCAGCAGCCCCGAGGGGGTTGACTACACCTTC; CDR3aa: CASSPEGVDYTF
v_gene: TRBV5-1; j_gene: TRBJ2-5; abundance: -; d_gene: TRBD1; len: 16; CDR3nt: TGCGCCAGCAGCTGGTACCCCACAGGGGGCGAAAAGACCCAGTACTTC; CDR3aa: CASSWYPTGGEKTQYF
v_gene: TRBV18; j_gene: TRBJ1-2; abundance: -; d_gene: TRBD1; len: 15; CDR3nt: TGTGCCAGCTCACCAGGGGGACAGCCCCTATATGGCTACACCTTC; CDR3aa: CASSPGGQPLYGYTF
v_gene: TRBV18; j_gene: TRBJ1-1; abundance: few; d_gene: -; len: 14; CDR3nt: TGTGCCAGCTCCCTATTCGGGGGAACGACTGAAGCTTTCTTT; CDR3aa: CASSLFGGTTEAFF
v_gene: TRBV10-3; j_gene: TRBJ2-6; abundance: -; d_gene: TRBD1; len: 17; CDR3nt: TGTGCCATCAGTGAAGGGACAGGGGGGTCTGGGGCCAACGTCCTGACTTTC; CDR3aa: CAISEGTGGSGANVLTF
v_gene: TRBV27; j_gene: TRBJ2-7; abundance: once; d_gene: TRBD2; len: 14; CDR3nt: TGTGCCAGCAGTTTTGGACTAGCGGGAGCCGAGCAGTACTTC; CDR3aa: CASSFGLAGAEQYF
v_gene: TRBV7-2; j_gene: TRBJ2-5; abundance: -; d_gene: -; len: 11; CDR3nt: TGTGCCAGCAGCTTAAGCGAGACCCAGTACTTC; CDR3aa: CASSLSETQYF
v_gene: TRBV6-5; j_gene: TRBJ1-1; abundance: -; d_gene: -; len: 13; CDR3nt: TGTGCCAGCAGTCCGACTAGAATCACTGAAGCTTTCTTT; CDR3aa: CASSPTRITEAFF
v_gene: TRBV18; j_gene: TRBJ1-1; abundance: -; d_gene: -; len: 14; CDR3nt: TGTGCCAGCTCACCAGAGGGGGGGGACACTGAAGCTTTCTTT; CDR3aa: CASSPEGGDTEAFF
v_gene: TRBV7-9; j_gene: TRBJ1-2; abundance: -; d_gene: -; len: 15; CDR3nt: TGTGCCAGCAGCTACGCCTCGGGGATTAACTATGGCTACACCTTC; CDR3aa: CASSYASGINYGYTF
v_gene: TRBV9; j_gene: TRBJ1-1; abundance: -; d_gene: -; len: 13; CDR3nt: TGTGCCAGCAGCGTGGGGGGGGAGACTGAAGCTTTCTTT; CDR3aa: CASSVGGETEAFF
v_gene: TRBV5-1; j_gene: TRBJ2-1; abundance: -; d_gene: TRBD1; len: 15; CDR3nt: TGCGCCAGCAGGGGAGGTGGACAGGGAGACAATGAGCAGTTCTTC; CDR3aa: CASRGGGQGDNEQFF
v_gene: TRBV5-4; j_gene: TRBJ1-3; abundance: -; d_gene: TRBD1; len: 17; CDR3nt: TGTGCCAGCAGCTTGGGGGGAGGACAGGGGTCTGGAAACACCATATATTTT; CDR3aa: CASSLGGGQGSGNTIYF
v_gene: TRBV4-2; j_gene: TRBJ2-7; abundance: -; d_gene: -; len: 17; CDR3nt: TGTGCCAGCAGCCAAGATGAACTAGCCGGCCTATCCTACGAGCAGTACTTC; CDR3aa: CASSQDELAGLSYEQYF
v_gene: TRBV7-8; j_gene: TRBJ2-1; abundance: -; d_gene: TRBD2; len: 18; CDR3nt: TGTGCCAGCAGCTTAGGACTAGCGGGTTGGGGGACCAACAATGAGCAGTTCTTC; CDR3aa: CASSLGLAGWGTNNEQFF
v_gene: TRBV5-1; j_gene: TRBJ1-5; abundance: -; d_gene: TRBD1; len: 14; CDR3nt: TGCGCCAGCAGCCTATGGACAGGGGATCAGCCCCAGCATTTT; CDR3aa: CASSLWTGDQPQHF
v_gene: TRBV7-8; j_gene: TRBJ1-1; abundance: -; d_gene: TRBD1; len: 18; CDR3nt: TGTGCCAGCAGCCCGCCCCTAAGGGACAGGGGGGGACACACTGAAGCTTTCTTT; CDR3aa: CASSPPLRDRGGHTEAFF
v_gene: TRBV7-6; j_gene: TRBJ1-3; abundance: -; d_gene: -; len: 15; CDR3nt: TGTGCCAGCAGCTTAGGAGGACATCCTGGAAACACCATATATTTT; CDR3aa: CASSLGGHPGNTIYF
v_gene: TRBV5-4; j_gene: TRBJ2-3; abundance: -; d_gene: TRBD1; len: 15; CDR3nt: TGTGCCAGCAGCTTGGATCCGGACAGGGTTGATACGCAGTATTTT; CDR3aa: CASSLDPDRVDTQYF
v_gene: TRBV6-1; j_gene: TRBJ2-1; abundance: -; d_gene: -; len: 14; CDR3nt: TGTGCCAGCAGTGAACTCGGGAGATCCAATGAGCAGTTCTTC; CDR3aa: CASSELGRSNEQFF
v_gene: TRBV13; j_gene: TRBJ2-7; abundance: -; d_gene: TRBD2; len: 15; CDR3nt: TGTGCCAGCAGCCCAGGGCGGGGGGCCTCCTACGAGCAGTACTTC; CDR3aa: CASSPGRGASYEQYF
v_gene: TRBV5-1; j_gene: TRBJ2-1; abundance: -; d_gene: TRBD1; len: 16; CDR3nt: TGCGCCAGCAGCGGAGAACAGGGGAGCTCCTACAATGAGCAGTTCTTC; CDR3aa: CASSGEQGSSYNEQFF
v_gene: TRBV11-2; j_gene: TRBJ2-7; abundance: -; d_gene: TRBD2; len: 14; CDR3nt: TGTGCCAGCAGAGCGGGAGTTGACATTTTCGAGCAGTACTTC; CDR3aa: CASRAGVDIFEQYF
v_gene: TRBV6-1; j_gene: TRBJ2-3; abundance: -; d_gene: TRBD2; len: 16; CDR3nt: TGTGCCAGCAGTGGCTTTCTGGCGGGAGTAACAGATACGCAGTATTTT; CDR3aa: CASSGFLAGVTDTQYF
v_gene: TRBV6-6; j_gene: TRBJ1-2; abundance: -; d_gene: -; len: 12; CDR3nt: TGTGCCAGCCACTCAGGGGTGGGGGGCTACACCTTC; CDR3aa: CASHSGVGGYTF
v_gene: TRBV18; j_gene: TRBJ2-7; abundance: -; d_gene: -; len: 14; CDR3nt: TGTGCCAGCTCACCGCCGGGACTTACCTACGAGCAGTACTTC; CDR3aa: CASSPPGLTYEQYF
v_gene: TRBV19; j_gene: TRBJ1-2; abundance: -; d_gene: -; len: 11; CDR3nt: TGTGCCAGTTACGGTAACTATGGCTACACCTTC; CDR3aa: CASYGNYGYTF
v_gene: TRBV11-3; j_gene: TRBJ2-3; abundance: -; d_gene: -; len: 14; CDR3nt: TGTGCCAGCAGCTTAGATCGCGGCACAGATACGCAGTATTTT; CDR3aa: CASSLDRGTDTQYF
v_gene: TRBV28; j_gene: TRBJ1-6; abundance: -; d_gene: -; len: 13; CDR3nt: TGTGCCAGCAGTTTGGGGGGAAATTCACCCCTCCACTTT; CDR3aa: CASSLGGNSPLHF
v_gene: TRBV1; j_gene: TRBJ1-2; abundance: few; d_gene: -; len: 17; CDR3nt: TGCACCAGCAGCCAAGATTGGGACAGGGGCTCGGACTATGGCTACACCTTC; CDR3aa: CTSSQDWDRGSDYGYTF
v_gene: TRBV29-1; j_gene: TRBJ2-1; abundance: -; d_gene: -; len: 11; CDR3nt: TGCAGCGTTGAAGGGGGGGATGAGCAGTTCTTC; CDR3aa: CSVEGGDEQFF
v_gene: TRBV14; j_gene: TRBJ2-5; abundance: -; d_gene: -; len: 13; CDR3nt: TGTGCCAGCAGCCAAAGTCAGAAAGAGACCCAGTACTTC; CDR3aa: CASSQSQKETQYF
v_gene: TRBV7-9; j_gene: TRBJ1-1; abundance: -; d_gene: TRBD1; len: 14; CDR3nt: TGTGCCAGCAGCAAATTCCGACAGGGCCCTGAAGCTTTCTTT; CDR3aa: CASSKFRQGPEAFF
v_gene: TRBV13; j_gene: TRBJ2-7; abundance: -; d_gene: -; len: 14; CDR3nt: TGTGCCAGCAGCTTGAGGGGGAGAACATACGAGCAGTACTTC; CDR3aa: CASSLRGRTYEQYF
v_gene: TRBV2; j_gene: TRBJ2-7; abundance: -; d_gene: -; len: 11; CDR3nt: TGTGCCAGCAGTCAAACGGGGGAGCAGTACTTC; CDR3aa: CASSQTGEQYF
v_gene: TRBV18; j_gene: TRBJ2-2; abundance: -; d_gene: -; len: 13; CDR3nt: TGTGCCAGCTCACCATCCAGCACCGGGGAGCTGTTTTTT; CDR3aa: CASSPSSTGELFF
v_gene: TRBV25-1; j_gene: TRBJ2-1; abundance: -; d_gene: TRBD2; len: 16; CDR3nt: TGTGCCAGCGGGGGACTAGCGGGAGGGGGGTACAATGAGCAGTTCTTC; CDR3aa: CASGGLAGGGYNEQFF
v_gene: TRBV7-9; j_gene: TRBJ2-7; abundance: -; d_gene: -; len: 13; CDR3nt: TGTGCCAGCAGCTCCCCGGGGAGCTACGAGCAGTACTTC; CDR3aa: CASSSPGSYEQYF
v_gene: TRBV15; j_gene: TRBJ2-1; abundance: -; d_gene: -; len: 13; CDR3nt: TGTGCCACCAAAGGAGTATCTTACAATGAGCAGTTCTTC; CDR3aa: CATKGVSYNEQFF